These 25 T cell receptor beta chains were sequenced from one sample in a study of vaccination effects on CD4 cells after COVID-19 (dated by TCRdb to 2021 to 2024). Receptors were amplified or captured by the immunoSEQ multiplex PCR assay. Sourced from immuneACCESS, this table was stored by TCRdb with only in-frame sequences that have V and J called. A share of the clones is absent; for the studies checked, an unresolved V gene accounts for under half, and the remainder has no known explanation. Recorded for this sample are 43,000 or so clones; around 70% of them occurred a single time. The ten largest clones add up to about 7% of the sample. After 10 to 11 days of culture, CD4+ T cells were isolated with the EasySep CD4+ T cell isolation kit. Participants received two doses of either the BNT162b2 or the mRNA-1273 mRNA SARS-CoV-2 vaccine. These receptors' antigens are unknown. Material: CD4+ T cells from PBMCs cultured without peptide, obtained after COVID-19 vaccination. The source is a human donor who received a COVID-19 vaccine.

The CDR3 DNA is TGTGCCTCCCCCAGGGGGGGGACGGCAGATACGCAGTATTTT. It is translated as CASPRGGTADTQYF. J is TRBJ2-3 and V is TRBV30; TRBD1 or TRBD2 may be the D gene (7 bases each). V gave up 7 bases and J gave up 4 bases, with 18 bases separating them. The CDR3 length is 14 residues. CDR1 is GTSNPN and CDR2 is SVGIG in the germline V gene (reference sequence).

CDR3 amino acids: CATSPGAGANVLTF. The CDR3 DNA follows: TGTGCCACCAGTCCAGGGGCTGGGGCCAACGTCCTGACTTTC. The rearrangement uses TRBV24-1 and TRBJ2-6; D is possibly TRBD1 (6 bases). CDR1 and CDR2 from the germline V gene are KGHDR and SFDVKD. The CDR3 has 14 amino acids. V was cut by 6 bases and J by 2 bases, with 7 bases left in between.

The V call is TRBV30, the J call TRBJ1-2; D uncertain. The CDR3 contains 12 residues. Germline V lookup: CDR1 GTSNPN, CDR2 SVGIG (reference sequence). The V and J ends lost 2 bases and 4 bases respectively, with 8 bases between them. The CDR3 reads CAWSPQPYGYTF. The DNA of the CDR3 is TGTGCCTGGAGTCCCCAACCCTATGGCTACACCTTC. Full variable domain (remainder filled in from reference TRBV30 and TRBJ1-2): SQTIHQWPATLVQPVGSPLSLECTVEGTSNPNLYWYRQAAGRGLQLLFYSVGIGQISSEVPQNLSASRPQDRQFILSSKKLLLSDSGFYLCAWSPQPYGYTFGSGTRLTVV.

The CDR3 DNA sequence: TGTGCCAGCAGTTACCGCCAGGGGATCGGCACAGATACGCAGTATTTT. Translated, it gives CASSYRQGIGTDTQYF. This chain links TRBV6-6 with TRBJ2-3; tentative D call: TRBD1 (6 bases). In germline, CDR1 is MNHNY, CDR2 SVGAGI (reference sequence). This CDR3 has 16 amino acids. V was pared by 2 bases and J by 1 base, with 13 bases between.

Written as DNA, the CDR3 is TGTGCCAGCAGCCTAGGACAGCCGAGGAACTATGGCTACACCTTC. It encodes CASSLGQPRNYGYTF. J is TRBJ1-2 and V is TRBV3-1 (or the pseudogene TRBV3-2); possible D gene TRBD1, 6 bases. Trimming took 4 bases from V and 2 from J, leaving 14 bases between them. Germline V gene lookup returns CDR1 LGHDT and CDR2 YNNKEL (reference sequence). The CDR3 loop spans 15 amino acids.

CDR3 amino acids: CAISAVTGGNTIYF. The CDR3 bases are TGTGCCATCAGTGCAGTGACGGGAGGAAACACCATATATTTT. This chain connects TRBV10-3 to TRBJ1-3; D is undetermined. V lost 4 bases to trimming and J lost 4 bases, with 11 bases between them. Germline V gene data show CDR1 as ENHRY and CDR2 as SYGVKD. The CDR3 sequence is 14 residues long.

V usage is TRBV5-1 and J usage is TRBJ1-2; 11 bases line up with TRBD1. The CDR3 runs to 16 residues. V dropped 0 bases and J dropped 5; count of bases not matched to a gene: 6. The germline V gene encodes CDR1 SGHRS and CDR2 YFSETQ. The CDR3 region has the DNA TGCGCCAGCAGCTTGGAAAGGGGACAGGGGGTGTATGGCTACACCTTC. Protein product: CASSLERGQGVYGYTF.

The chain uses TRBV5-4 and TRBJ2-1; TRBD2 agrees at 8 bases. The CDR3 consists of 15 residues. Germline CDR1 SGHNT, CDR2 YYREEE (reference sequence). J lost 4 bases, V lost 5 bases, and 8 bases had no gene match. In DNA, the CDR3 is TGTGCCAGCAGGCCTCCGGGGGGGCGTTACAATGAGCAGTTCTTC. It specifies CASRPPGGRYNEQFF.

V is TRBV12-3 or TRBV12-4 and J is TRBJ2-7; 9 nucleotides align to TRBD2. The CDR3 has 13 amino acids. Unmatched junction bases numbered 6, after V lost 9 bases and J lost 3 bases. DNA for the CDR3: TGTGCCAGTCGGACTAGCGCGATCTACGAGCAGTACTTC. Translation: CASRTSAIYEQYF.

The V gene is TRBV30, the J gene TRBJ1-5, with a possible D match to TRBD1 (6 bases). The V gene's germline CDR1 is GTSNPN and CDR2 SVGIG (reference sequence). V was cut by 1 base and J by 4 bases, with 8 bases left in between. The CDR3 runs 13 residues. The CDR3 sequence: CAWSDQGNQPQHF. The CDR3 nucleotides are TGTGCCTGGAGTGATCAGGGGAATCAGCCCCAGCATTTT.

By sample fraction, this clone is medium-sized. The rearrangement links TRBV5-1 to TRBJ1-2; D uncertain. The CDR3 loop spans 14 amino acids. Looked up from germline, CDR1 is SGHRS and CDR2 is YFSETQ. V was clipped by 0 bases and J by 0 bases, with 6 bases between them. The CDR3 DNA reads TGCGCCAGCAGCTTGGGAGGGACTAACTATGGCTACACCTTC. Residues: CASSLGGTNYGYTF. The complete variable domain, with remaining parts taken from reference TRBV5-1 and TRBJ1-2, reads KAGVTQTPRYLIKTRGQQVTLSCSPISGHRSVSWYQQTPGQGLQFLFEYFSETQRNKGNFPGRFSGRQFSNSRSEMNVSTLELGDSALYLCASSLGGTNYGYTFGSGTRLTVV.

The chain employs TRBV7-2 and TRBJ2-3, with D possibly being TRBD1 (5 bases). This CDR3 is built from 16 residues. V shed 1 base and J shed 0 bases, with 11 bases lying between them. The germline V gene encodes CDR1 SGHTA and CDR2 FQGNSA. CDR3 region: CASSLEGGASTDTQYF. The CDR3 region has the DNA TGTGCCAGCAGCTTAGAGGGTGGGGCTAGCACAGATACGCAGTATTTT.

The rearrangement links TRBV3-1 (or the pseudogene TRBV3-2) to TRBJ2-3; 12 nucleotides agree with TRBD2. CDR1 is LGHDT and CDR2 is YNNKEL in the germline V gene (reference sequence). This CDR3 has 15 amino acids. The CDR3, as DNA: TGTGCTTGTAGGCTAGCGGGAGGGAGCCCAGATACGCAGTATTTT. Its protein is CACRLAGGSPDTQYF.

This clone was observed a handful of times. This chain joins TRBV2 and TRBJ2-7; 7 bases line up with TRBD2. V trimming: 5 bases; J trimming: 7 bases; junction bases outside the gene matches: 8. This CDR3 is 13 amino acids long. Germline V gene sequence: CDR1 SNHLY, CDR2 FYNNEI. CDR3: CASSQGEGREQYF. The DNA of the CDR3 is TGTGCCAGCAGTCAAGGGGAGGGGAGAGAGCAGTACTTC.

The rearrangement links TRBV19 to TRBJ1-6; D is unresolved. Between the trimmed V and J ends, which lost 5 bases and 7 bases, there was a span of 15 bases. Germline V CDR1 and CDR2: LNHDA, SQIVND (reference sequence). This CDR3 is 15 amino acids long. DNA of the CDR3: TGTGCCAGTAGTCCGGGAGGCTCGGTCAATTCACCCCTCCACTTT. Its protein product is CASSPGGSVNSPLHF.

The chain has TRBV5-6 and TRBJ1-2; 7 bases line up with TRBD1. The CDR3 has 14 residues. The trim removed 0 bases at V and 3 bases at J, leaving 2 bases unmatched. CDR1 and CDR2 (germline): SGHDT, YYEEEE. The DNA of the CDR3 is TGTGCCAGCAGCTTGGAGGGACAGCACTATGGCTACACCTTC. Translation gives CASSLEGQHYGYTF.

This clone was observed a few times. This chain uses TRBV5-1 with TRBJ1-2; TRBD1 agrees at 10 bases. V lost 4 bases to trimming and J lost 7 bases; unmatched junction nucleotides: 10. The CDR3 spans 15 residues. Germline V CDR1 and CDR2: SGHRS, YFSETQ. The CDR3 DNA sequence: TGCGCCAGCAGCCCCTCCGGGACAGGGGCTTCTGGCTACACCTTC. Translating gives CASSPSGTGASGYTF.

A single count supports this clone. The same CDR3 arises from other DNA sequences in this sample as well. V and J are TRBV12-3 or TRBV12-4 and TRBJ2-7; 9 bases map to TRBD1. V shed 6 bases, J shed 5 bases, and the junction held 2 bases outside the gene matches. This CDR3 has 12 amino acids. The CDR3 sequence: CASSRTGDEQYF. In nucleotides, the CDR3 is TGTGCCAGCAGCAGGACAGGGGACGAGCAGTACTTC.

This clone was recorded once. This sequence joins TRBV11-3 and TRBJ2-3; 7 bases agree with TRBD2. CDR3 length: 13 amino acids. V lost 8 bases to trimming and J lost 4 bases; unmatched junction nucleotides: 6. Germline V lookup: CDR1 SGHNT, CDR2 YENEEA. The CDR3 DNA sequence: TGTGCCAGCGGATTGACTAGCTCAGATACGCAGTATTTT. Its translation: CASGLTSSDTQYF.

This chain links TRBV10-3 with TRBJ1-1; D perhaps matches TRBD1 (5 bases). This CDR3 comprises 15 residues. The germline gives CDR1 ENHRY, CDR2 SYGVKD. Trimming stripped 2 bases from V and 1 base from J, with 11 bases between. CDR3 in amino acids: CAISEKGTANTEAFF. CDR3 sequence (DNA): TGTGCCATCAGTGAGAAAGGGACCGCGAACACTGAAGCTTTCTTT.

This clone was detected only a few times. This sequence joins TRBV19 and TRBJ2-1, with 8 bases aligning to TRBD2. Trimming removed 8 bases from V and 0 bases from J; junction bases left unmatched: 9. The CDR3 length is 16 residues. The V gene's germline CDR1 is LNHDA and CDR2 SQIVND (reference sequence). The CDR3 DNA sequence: TGTGCCAGTGGACCGGGGGGGACGAGCTCCTACAATGAGCAGTTCTTC. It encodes CASGPGGTSSYNEQFF.

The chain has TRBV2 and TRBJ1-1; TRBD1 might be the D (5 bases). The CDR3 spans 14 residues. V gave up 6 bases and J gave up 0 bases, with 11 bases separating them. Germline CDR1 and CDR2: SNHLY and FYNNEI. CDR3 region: CASRPGSMNTEAFF. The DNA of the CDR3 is TGTGCCAGCAGGCCAGGGTCCATGAACACTGAAGCTTTCTTT.

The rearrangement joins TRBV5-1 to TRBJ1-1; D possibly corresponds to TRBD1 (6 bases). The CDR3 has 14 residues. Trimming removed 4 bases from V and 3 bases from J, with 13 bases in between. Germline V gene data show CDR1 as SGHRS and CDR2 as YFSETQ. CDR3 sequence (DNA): TGCGCCAGCAGCCCACAGGGATCCGACACTGAAGCTTTCTTT. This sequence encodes CASSPQGSDTEAFF.

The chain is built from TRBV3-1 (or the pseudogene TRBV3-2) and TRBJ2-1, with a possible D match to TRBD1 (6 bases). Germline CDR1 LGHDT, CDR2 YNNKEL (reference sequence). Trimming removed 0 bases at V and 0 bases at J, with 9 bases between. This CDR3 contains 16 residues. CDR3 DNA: TGTGCCAGCAGCCAAGAACGGGACAACTCCTACAATGAGCAGTTCTTC. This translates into CASSQERDNSYNEQFF.

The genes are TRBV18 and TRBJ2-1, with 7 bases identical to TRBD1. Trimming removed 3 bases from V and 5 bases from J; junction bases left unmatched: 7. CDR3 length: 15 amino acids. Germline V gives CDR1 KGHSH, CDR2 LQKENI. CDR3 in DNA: TGTGCCAGCTCACCTCAACCGGGACAGAACAATGAGCAGTTCTTC. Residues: CASSPQPGQNNEQFF.